This T cell receptor (beta chain) comes out of a study of T-cell memory formation after mild COVID-19 (dated by TCRdb to the early 2020s). With respect to the entire study: TCR sequence clusters from the two donors were found to be largely donor specific. T-cell clones expanding and contracting after mild COVID-19 in a couple of donors were tracked by longitudinal TCRalpha and TCRbeta repertoire sequencing. The cohort was made up of two young adult volunteers, one female and one male, who were previously healthy. General study outcomes and caveats: Only two mild cases were covered by the study, and larger cohorts that include severe cases with pre-infection samples were considered necessary. Some responding clones were found in pre-infection memory, which suggests that pre-existing cross-reactive memory T cells took part in the SARS-CoV-2 response. Contracting CD4+ clones were located mainly in the CM and EM memory subsets, whereas CD8+ clones were found to be enriched in EMRA. SARS-CoV-2 specificity was not confirmed for the second-wave clones peaking on day 37. From day 15 to 85, contracting clones showed balanced CD4/CD8 phenotypes, whereas a second wave of clones that expanded from day 15 to 37 leaned towards CD4+.

Sequencing relied on an Illumina NovaSeq 6000. TCRalpha and TCRbeta cDNA libraries were constructed by 5'RACE with constant-segment primers, with sample barcodes and unique molecular identifiers being introduced. RNA was extracted from every sample with Trizol reagent. Amplification of the libraries took two PCR steps, and the second step added a second sample barcode plus Illumina TruSeq adapters. The libraries were sequenced on an Illumina NovaSeq using 2 x 150 bp paired-end reads. The paper's processing steps were these. Reads were demultiplexed and collapsed into UMI-guided consensus sequences with migec v1.2.7. Using mixcr v2.1.11, UMI consensuses were aligned to TRA and TRB V and J templates and then assembled into clonotypes. A clonotype was counted as expanded or contracted only if both edgeR and NoisET called the change significant, with noise models trained on biological replicates. For edgeR calls, the thresholds were a false discovery rate-adjusted p below 0.01 and a log2 fold-change of 1. PCA with hierarchical clustering of max-normalized trajectories of the 1000 most abundant clonotypes was used as exploratory dynamics analysis. The CD4 or CD8 phenotype of responding clones was assigned using the separately sequenced CD4+ and CD8+ repertoires. In TCRdb, the public reads were trimmed at Q25 with fastp and aligned with MiXCR, with productive beta chains retained. Rows with one shared CDR3 protein collapse into an entry with the most common genes and DNA. The V and J calls here are based on TCRdb, not the publication. This sample is represented by 65,000 to 100,000 distinct CDR3 sequences; about 13% of them were singletons. The biggest ten clones account for roughly 40% of the sample.

There are a few counts of this clonotype. What this receptor recognizes is not known. There are no base qualities to consult, and no much larger clone falls within one base. PBMCs were isolated by Ficoll-Paque density gradient centrifugation. Sequencing was done on a sample of PBMCs or a T cell subset sorted from them (not recorded which). The clonotype originates from a young man who had mild COVID-19 (a few samples of this study predate the infection). The sample titles of this study are shuffled in the database, so cell type and time point are left out; the donor was told from shared clones.

The CDR3 sequence is CAWSRPGELFF. The nucleotide sequence reads as follows: TGTGCCTGGAGTCGCCCCGGGGAGCTGTTTTTT. The chain couples TRBV30 to TRBJ2-2; the D gene cannot be named for sure. V is pared back by 2 bases and J by 6 bases, with 4 bases lying between the germline termini. From the cysteine up to the phenylalanine, the CDR3 has a length of 11 residues. Just the 33-base CDR3 DNA is kept, in frame starting at base 1. CDR1 and CDR2 were assigned from the germline V gene (reference sequence) as GTSNPN and SVGIG.